These T cell receptor beta chains were read from a single sample in a study of T-cell memory formation after mild COVID-19. TCRdb recomputed calls from the 5' RACE reads with MiXCR, one row per CDR3 protein. Of 500,000 to 550,000 distinct CDR3 sequences in the sample, roughly 22% are singletons; the top ten hold under 15%. The sequencing input was PBMCs or a T cell subset sorted from them (not recorded which). These receptors were taken from an adult woman who had mild COVID-19 (a few samples of this study predate the infection). Cell type and time point are not known. CDR3s include the opening cysteine and the closing phenylalanine or tryptophan. D genes are given only for firm matches. Expanded clones are given a class, and other clones once, few, many or no size at all.

TRBV18	-	few	TRBJ2-1	TGTGCCAGCTCGCGACTCTTTCTGGGGGGCTCCTACAATGAGCAGTTCTTC	CASSRLFLGGSYNEQFF
TRBV7-3	-	-	TRBJ2-2	TGTGCCAGCAGTCAAACAGGGCGGGAGCTGTTTTTT	CASSQTGRELFF
TRBV4-1	TRBD2	many	TRBJ2-7	TGCGCCAGCAGGGCTACATCCGGGACTAGCTTATACGAGCAGTACTTC	CASRATSGTSLYEQYF
TRBV18	-	-	TRBJ1-1	TGTGCCAGCTCACCGCGGGACGGGAGTAACACTGAAGCTTTCTTT	CASSPRDGSNTEAFF
TRBV19	TRBD1	many	TRBJ1-5	TGTGCCAGTAGCGGGACAGGTATTAGCAATCAGCCCCAGCATTTT	CASSGTGISNQPQHF
TRBV27	-	-	TRBJ2-1	TGTGCCAGCAGCCCCGACAGGCTCTCCCGGAGCGAGCAGTTCTTC	CASSPDRLSRSEQFF
TRBV15	TRBD2	few	TRBJ2-3	TGTGCCACCAGCAGACGGGAGGCTGGCACAGATACGCAGTATTTT	CATSRREAGTDTQYF
TRBV5-1	-	few	TRBJ2-1	TGCGCCAGCAGCTTGGGGGTAAGGGGGAATGAGCAGTTCTTC	CASSLGVRGNEQFF
TRBV19	TRBD1	-	TRBJ2-5	TGTGCCACCAGGGACAGGGTGTATGAGACCCAGTACTTC	CATRDRVYETQYF
TRBV5-1	-	many	TRBJ2-5	TGCGCCAGCAGATCACAAGAGACCCAGTACTTC	CASRSQETQYF
TRBV7-9	-	few	TRBJ2-5	TGTGCCAGCAACCCCGGTGAGGGGATAGAGACCCAGTACTTC	CASNPGEGIETQYF
TRBV5-5	-	-	TRBJ1-6	TGTGCCAGCAGCTTGTTGAGCGAGGCACCCCTCCACTTT	CASSLLSEAPLHF
TRBV12-3/TRBV12-4	-	-	TRBJ2-7	TGTGCCAGCAGTTCCCCGACAGGCCCCTACGAGCAGTACTTC	CASSSPTGPYEQYF
TRBV18	-	many	TRBJ1-1	TGTGCCAGCAGTCCCCGGAACACTGAAGCTTTCTTT	CASSPRNTEAFF